This TCR beta chain was captured in a study of blood T cell repertoires in COVID-19. The overall study: Acute and convalescent COVID-19 specimens originated in the United States, Italy and Spain. T cells, B-cell-depleted T cells, or PBMCs provided the cDNA or gDNA that served as material.

Original processing methods: From reference gene primer amplification, estimates of nucleated cell counts were derived. The protocol was immunoSEQ multiplex PCR, while the TCRdb copy is restricted to in-frame clones and leaves out a portion. The V and J calls and clone size were taken over from that table, and D and trimming were inferred from the DNA. The table has approximately 250,000 clones, around four fifths seen once. J lost 4 bases, V lost 0 bases, and 2 bases had no gene match. Germline values: CDR1 SGHRS, CDR2 YFSETQ. The CDR3 is made up of 15 amino acids. The sequenced sample was peripheral blood. This TCR was recovered from a woman aged 55-69 years with active or convalescent COVID-19. The J gene is TRBJ1-3, the V gene TRBV5-1; 9 bases line up with TRBD1. The CDR3, as DNA: TGCGCCAGCAGCTTGGGGACAGGGGACGGAAACACCATATATTTT. As protein: CASSLGTGDGNTIYF.